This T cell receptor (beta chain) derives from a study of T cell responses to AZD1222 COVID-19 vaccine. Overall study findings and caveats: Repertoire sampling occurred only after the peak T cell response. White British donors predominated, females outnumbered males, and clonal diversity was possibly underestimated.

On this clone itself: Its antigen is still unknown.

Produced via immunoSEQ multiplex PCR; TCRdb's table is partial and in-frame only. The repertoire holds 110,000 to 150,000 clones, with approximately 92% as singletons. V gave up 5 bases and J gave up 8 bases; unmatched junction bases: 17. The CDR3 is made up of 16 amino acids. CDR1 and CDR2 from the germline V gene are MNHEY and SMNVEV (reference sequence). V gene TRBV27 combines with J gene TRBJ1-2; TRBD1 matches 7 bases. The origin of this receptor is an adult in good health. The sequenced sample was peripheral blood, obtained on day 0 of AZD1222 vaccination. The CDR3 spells CASSRGGAKALGGYTF. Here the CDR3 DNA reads TGTGCCAGCAGTCGAGGGGGCGCAAAGGCGCTTGGCGGCTACACCTTC.